These 18 T cell receptor beta chains were sequenced from one sample in a study of shared clonotypes between healthy human individuals. Produced via immunoSEQ multiplex PCR; TCRdb's table is partial and in-frame only. The table includes some 2,400,000 clones, almost 96% detected once. The sequenced sample consisted of naive CD4+ T cells sorted from blood. Sample subset: CD45RA+ positively selected. Receptors were obtained from a young man in good health.

The rearrangement links TRBV6-6 to TRBJ2-3; D call uncertain. The V end was cut by 3 bases, the J end by 7 bases, with 11 bases between. This CDR3 spans 13 amino acids. Per germline, CDR1 MNHNY and CDR2 SVGAGI (reference sequence). In DNA form, the CDR3 reads TGTGCCAGCAGTTATTCGCTCGTAAATACGCAGTATTTT. This sequence encodes CASSYSLVNTQYF.

The gene calls are TRBV10-1 and TRBJ2-1, with 12 bases fitting TRBD2. The germline CDR1 and CDR2 sequences are WNHNN and SYGVQD (reference sequence). The CDR3 covers 17 residues. V was clipped by 5 bases and J by 8 bases; unmatched bases: 13. The CDR3 coding sequence is TGCGCCAGCAGTCCCATCTCGCTAGCGGGAGGGCCCCATGAGCAGTTCTTC. Protein: CASSPISLAGGPHEQFF.

In this sample, this clone turned up once. The chain recombines TRBV6-1 with TRBJ2-3; D may be TRBD2 (6 bases). Germline V lookup: CDR1 MNHNS, CDR2 SASEGT. V lost 9 bases and J lost 2, with 18 bases in between. The CDR3 is 15 amino acids. DNA for the CDR3: TGTGCCAGTTCCAGCGGGCCTCTTTCCACAGATACGCAGTATTTT. As protein: CASSSGPLSTDTQYF.

This clone was seen only once. This chain uses TRBV28 with TRBJ1-5; D call uncertain. This CDR3 contains 14 residues. The V and J ends lost 8 bases and 1 base respectively, with 12 bases between them. CDR1 and CDR2 from the germline V gene are MDHEN and SYDVKM. As DNA, the CDR3 is TGTGCCAGCTGGGCGTCGTGGAGCAATCAGCCCCAGCATTTT. This translates into CASWASWSNQPQHF.

A word on this clone: The sample has other DNA sequences that encode this CDR3 too. The CDR3 reads CASSLPGAGANVLTF. The CDR3, as DNA: TGTGCCAGCAGTTTACCCGGGGCTGGGGCCAACGTCCTGACTTTC. V usage is TRBV28 and J usage is TRBJ2-6; D perhaps matches TRBD2 (5 bases). The V end was cut by 2 bases, the J end by 2 bases, with 7 bases between. CDR3 length: 15 amino acids. From germline, CDR1 is MDHEN and CDR2 SYDVKM. Full variable domain (missing parts from reference TRBV28 and TRBJ2-6): DVKVTQSSRYLVKRTGEKVFLECVQDMDHENMFWYRQDPGLGLRLIYFSYDVKMKEKGDIPEGYSVSREKKERFSLILESASTNQTSMYLCASSLPGAGANVLTFGAGSRLTVL.

The V call is TRBV5-1, the J call TRBJ1-1; TRBD1 might be the D (6 bases). Deletions cut 6 bases from V and 10 bases from J, with 22 bases between. There are 14 residues in the CDR3. Germline CDR1 reads SGHRS; CDR2 reads YFSETQ. Written as DNA, the CDR3 is TGCGCCAGCAAAGACAGTCTGGACAGTCATAGAGCTTTCTTT. It specifies CASKDSLDSHRAFF.

The chain carries TRBV28 and TRBJ2-7; D is ambiguous. Germline CDR1 reads MDHEN; CDR2 reads SYDVKM. The CDR3 totals 12 residues. V was trimmed by 2 bases and J by 6 bases, leaving 8 bases between them. CDR3 bases: TGTGCCAGCAGTTTAGTAGCCGGCGAGCAGTACTTC. This sequence encodes CASSLVAGEQYF.

The rearrangement uses TRBV28 and TRBJ1-1; 7 positions match TRBD1. Unmatched junction bases numbered 8, after V lost 2 bases and J lost 5 bases. The CDR3 totals 15 residues. CDR1 and CDR2 (germline): MDHEN, SYDVKM. Here the CDR3 DNA reads TGTGCCAGCAGTTTAACGGGCAGGGGGATGACTGAAGCTTTCTTT. It translates to CASSLTGRGMTEAFF.

V is TRBV15 and J is TRBJ2-3; 10 bases align to TRBD2. This CDR3 has 14 residues. The V gene's germline CDR1 is LNHNV and CDR2 YYDKDF (reference sequence). V shed 3 bases and J 6 bases; nucleotides not matched to a gene: 3. CDR3 DNA: TGTGCCACCAGCAGGGGGACTAGCGTCGATACGCAGTATTTT. This gives the protein CATSRGTSVDTQYF.

V is TRBV9 and J is TRBJ2-3; D is unclear. The CDR3 has 15 amino acids. The V and J ends lost 6 bases and 0 bases respectively, with 14 bases between them. CDR1 and CDR2 from the germline V gene are SGDLS and YYNGEE. CDR3 DNA sequence: TGTGCCAGCACCGTCTCAAGGTGGAGCACAGATACGCAGTATTTT. This sequence encodes CASTVSRWSTDTQYF.

J is TRBJ1-1 and V is TRBV27; 7 bases map to TRBD1. There are 14 residues in the CDR3. Germline V gene data show CDR1 as MNHEY and CDR2 as SMNVEV (reference sequence). The junction had 4 bases not matched to a gene; V was cut back by 2 bases and J by 4 bases. CDR3 nucleotide sequence: TGTGCCAGCAGTTTAGACAGGGTAACCACTGAAGCTTTCTTT. Translating gives CASSLDRVTTEAFF.

Note on this clone: This sample also contains other DNA sequences that code for the same CDR3. This sequence joins TRBV18 and TRBJ1-2; tentative D call: TRBD1 (5 bases). V gave up 2 bases and J gave up 2 bases, with 6 bases separating them. Germline assignment: CDR1 KGHSH and CDR2 LQKENI. The CDR3 loop spans 13 amino acids. The DNA for the CDR3 is TGTGCCAGCTCACCAAGACAGAACTATGGCTACACCTTC. Protein sequence: CASSPRQNYGYTF.

This clone appeared a few times. CDR3 in amino acids: CAWSVGTGVVQPQHF. CDR3 DNA sequence: TGTGCCTGGAGTGTAGGGACAGGGGTTGTTCAGCCCCAGCATTTT. This chain uses TRBV30 with TRBJ1-5; 10 nucleotides line up with TRBD1. CDR3 length: 15 amino acids. The germline V gene has CDR1 GTSNPN and CDR2 SVGIG (reference sequence). J lost 6 bases, V lost 0 bases, and 5 bases had no gene match.

This chain connects TRBV5-6 to TRBJ2-3; perhaps TRBD1 as D (6 bases). The CDR3 consists of 13 residues. The germline V gene has CDR1 SGHDT and CDR2 YYEEEE. V was trimmed by 4 bases and J by 2 bases, leaving 8 bases between them. In DNA form, the CDR3 reads TGTGCCAGCAGCCCGGGACACACAGATACGCAGTATTTT. Amino acids: CASSPGHTDTQYF.

The CDR3 DNA follows: TGTGCCAGCAGCTTAAGACAGACAGTCTCTGGAAACACCATATATTTT. Residues: CASSLRQTVSGNTIYF. V usage is TRBV5-6 and J usage is TRBJ1-3; D might be TRBD1 (5 bases). The CDR3 totals 16 residues. V lost 2 bases to trimming and J lost 0 bases, with 12 bases between them. Germline values: CDR1 SGHDT, CDR2 YYEEEE.

A word on this clone: The same CDR3 can be traced to other DNA sequences in this sample. CDR3 in DNA: TGTGCCAGCAGTGAACAGGGGGCTAACACCGGGGAGCTGTTTTTT. It is translated as CASSEQGANTGELFF. This chain links TRBV6-1 with TRBJ2-2; 8 nucleotides agree with TRBD1. The germline V gene encodes CDR1 MNHNS and CDR2 SASEGT. V was pared by 2 bases and J by 2 bases, with 1 base of the junction left unmatched. The CDR3 sequence is 15 residues long.

This clone was picked up one time. The chain links TRBV30 to TRBJ2-3; D perhaps matches TRBD1 (5 bases). CDR1 and CDR2 (germline): GTSNPN, SVGIG (reference sequence). The length of the CDR3 is 13 residues. The ends were cut back, 5 bases at V and 9 bases at J, with 18 bases in the middle. The CDR3 loop is CAWEQARVETQYF. DNA of the CDR3: TGTGCCTGGGAACAGGCCAGGGTCGAGACGCAGTATTTT.

The rearrangement uses TRBV21-1 and TRBJ2-2; TRBD2, as called in the table, went unchecked against the DNA. TRBV21-1 is deemed a pseudogene. The CDR3 runs 16 residues. The CDR3 DNA reads TGTGCCAGCAGCTATATTGGGGAGTTCGACACCGGGGAGCTGTTTTTT. The encoded protein is CASSYIGEFDTGELFF.